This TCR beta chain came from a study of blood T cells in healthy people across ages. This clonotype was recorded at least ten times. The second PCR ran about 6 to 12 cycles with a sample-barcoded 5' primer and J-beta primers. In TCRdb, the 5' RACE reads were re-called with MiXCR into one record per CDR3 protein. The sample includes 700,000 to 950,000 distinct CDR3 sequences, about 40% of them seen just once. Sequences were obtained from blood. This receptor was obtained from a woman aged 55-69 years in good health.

This CDR3 is CASSLEAGSSYNEQYF. In DNA form, the CDR3 reads TGTGCCAGCAGTTTAGAGGCTGGGAGCTCCTACAATGAGCAGTACTTC. This chain connects TRBV28 to TRBJ2-1; TRBD2 might be the D (5 bases). The assigned J gene may be wrong: the sequence end matches TRBJ2-7 better. Germline values: CDR1 MDHEN, CDR2 SYDVKM. The CDR3 runs 16 residues.